This TCR beta chain was retrieved from a study of blood T cell repertoires in COVID-19. As for the study in general: Acute and convalescent COVID-19 samples came from the United States, Italy and Spain. Sources were T cells, B-cell-depleted T cells, or PBMCs; the material itself was cDNA or gDNA.

Methods used by the authors: Using reference gene primer amplification, nucleated cell counts were estimated. Generated by immunoSEQ multiplex PCR, the TCRdb table keeps only in-frame clones and is missing some. That table supplies the V and J calls and clone size; D and trimming were determined from the DNA. The table has about 64,000 clones, roughly four fifths seen once. V was clipped by 4 bases and J by 7 bases; unmatched bases: 4. CDR1 is MRHNA and CDR2 is SNTAGT in the germline V gene. The CDR3 is 13 residues long. The sequence came from a human donor in a cohort sampled during active COVID-19. Material for sequencing was peripheral blood. The chain is built from TRBV6-4 and TRBJ1-2; 9 nucleotides line up with TRBD1. CDR3 DNA: TGTGCCAGCAGTGGTACAGGGGGCCTTGGCTACACCTTC. Protein product: CASSGTGGLGYTF.